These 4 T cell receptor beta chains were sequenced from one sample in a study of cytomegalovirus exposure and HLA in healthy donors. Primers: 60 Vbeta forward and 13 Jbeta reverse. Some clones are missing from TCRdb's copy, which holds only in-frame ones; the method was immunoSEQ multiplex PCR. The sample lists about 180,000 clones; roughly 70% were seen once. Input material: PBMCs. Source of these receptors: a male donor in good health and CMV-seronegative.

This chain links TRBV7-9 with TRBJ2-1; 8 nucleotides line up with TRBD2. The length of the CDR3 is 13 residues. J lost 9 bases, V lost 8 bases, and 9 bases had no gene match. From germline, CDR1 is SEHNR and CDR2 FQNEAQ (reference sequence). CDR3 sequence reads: CASGLREAGEQFF. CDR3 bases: TGTGCCAGCGGCCTGCGGGAGGCGGGTGAGCAGTTCTTC.

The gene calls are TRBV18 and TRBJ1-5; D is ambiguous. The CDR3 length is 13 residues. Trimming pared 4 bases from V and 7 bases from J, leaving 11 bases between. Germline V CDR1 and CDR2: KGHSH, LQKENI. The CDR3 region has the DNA TGTGCCAGCTCACTAGATGTGAGACAGCCCCAGCATTTT. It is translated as CASSLDVRQPQHF.

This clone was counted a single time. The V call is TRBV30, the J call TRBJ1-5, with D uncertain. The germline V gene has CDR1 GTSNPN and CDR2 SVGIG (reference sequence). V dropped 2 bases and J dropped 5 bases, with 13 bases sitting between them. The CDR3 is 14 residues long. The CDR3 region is CAWSQGGGHQPQHF. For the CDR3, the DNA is TGTGCCTGGAGTCAAGGTGGAGGCCATCAGCCCCAGCATTTT. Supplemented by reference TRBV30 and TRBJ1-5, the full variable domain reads SQTIHQWPATLVQPVGSPLSLECTVEGTSNPNLYWYRQAAGRGLQLLFYSVGIGQISSEVPQNLSASRPQDRQFILSSKKLLLSDSGFYLCAWSQGGGHQPQHFGDGTRLSIL.

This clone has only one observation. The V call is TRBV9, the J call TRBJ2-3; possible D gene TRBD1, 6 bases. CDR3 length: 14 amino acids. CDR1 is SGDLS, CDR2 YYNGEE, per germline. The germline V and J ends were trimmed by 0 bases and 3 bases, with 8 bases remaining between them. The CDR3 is CASSVGGPTDTQYF. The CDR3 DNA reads TGTGCCAGCAGCGTAGGGGGGCCAACAGATACGCAGTATTTT.